This T cell receptor (beta chain) was sequenced during a study of blood T cells in healthy people across ages. Notes on the study in general: Unsorted PBMC material precluded a definitive naive versus antigen-experienced comparison. With age, beta diversity per million T cells declined roughly linearly, significantly by 30 to 40.

This clonotype showed up just once. Its antigen is unknown. A second PCR of 7 to 11 cycles used a sample-barcoded 5' primer and a J-beta primer mix. MiXCR was run by TCRdb on the 5' RACE reads, yielding one entry per CDR3 protein. The sample lists fewer than 1.5 million distinct CDR3 sequences; around 39% were seen once. This TCR was sampled from a woman younger than 30 in good health. Source material: blood.

The CDR3 DNA reads as TGTGCCAGCAAGTTTGGGGCGACCAATGAAGCTTTCTTT. It yields the protein CASKFGATNEAFF. This chain links TRBV7-9 with TRBJ1-1, with TRBD1 as a possible D gene (5 bases). There are 13 residues in the CDR3. V was trimmed by 7 bases and J by 7 bases, leaving 16 bases between them. CDR1 is SEHNR and CDR2 is FQNEAQ in the germline V gene (reference sequence).